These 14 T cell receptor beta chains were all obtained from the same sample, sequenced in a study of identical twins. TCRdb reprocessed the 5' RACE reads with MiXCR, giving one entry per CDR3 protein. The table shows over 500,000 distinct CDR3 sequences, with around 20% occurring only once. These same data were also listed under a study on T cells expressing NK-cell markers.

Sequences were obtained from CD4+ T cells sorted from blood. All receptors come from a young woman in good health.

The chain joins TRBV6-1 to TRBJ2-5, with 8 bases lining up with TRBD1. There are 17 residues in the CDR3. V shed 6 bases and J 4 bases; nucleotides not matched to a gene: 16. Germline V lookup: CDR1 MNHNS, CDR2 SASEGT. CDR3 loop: CASSSHPQGALAETQYF. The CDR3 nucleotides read TGTGCCAGCAGCTCACATCCCCAGGGGGCCCTAGCAGAGACCCAGTACTTC.

CDR3 sequence (DNA): TGTGCCAGCAGTCAACGAAATAGTGTCAGAGGCGGAGAGACCCAGTACTTC. Encoded protein: CASSQRNSVRGGETQYF. The chain links TRBV2 to TRBJ2-5; no definite D call. Germline CDR1 reads SNHLY; CDR2 reads FYNNEI. CDR3 length equals 17 residues. Trimming left V 5 bases short and J 4 bases short, with 23 bases between.

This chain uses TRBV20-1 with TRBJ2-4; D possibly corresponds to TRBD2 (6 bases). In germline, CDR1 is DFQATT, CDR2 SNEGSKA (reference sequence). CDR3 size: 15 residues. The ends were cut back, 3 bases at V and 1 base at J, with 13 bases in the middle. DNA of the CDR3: TGCAGTGCTAGCCAAACTAGCTCGGCCAAAAACATTCAGTACTTC. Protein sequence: CSASQTSSAKNIQYF.

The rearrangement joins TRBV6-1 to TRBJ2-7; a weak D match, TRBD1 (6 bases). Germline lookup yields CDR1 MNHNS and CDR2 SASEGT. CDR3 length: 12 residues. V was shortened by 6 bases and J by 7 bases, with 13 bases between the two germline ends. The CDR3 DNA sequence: TGTGCCAGCAGAATCACAGGGTGGGAGCAGTACTTC. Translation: CASRITGWEQYF.

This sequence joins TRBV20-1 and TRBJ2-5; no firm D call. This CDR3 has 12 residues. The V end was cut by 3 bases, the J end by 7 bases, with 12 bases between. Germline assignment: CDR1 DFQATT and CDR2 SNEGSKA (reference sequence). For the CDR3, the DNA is TGCAGTGCTAGCTCTCTTTGGGGGACCCAGTACTTC. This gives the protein CSASSLWGTQYF.

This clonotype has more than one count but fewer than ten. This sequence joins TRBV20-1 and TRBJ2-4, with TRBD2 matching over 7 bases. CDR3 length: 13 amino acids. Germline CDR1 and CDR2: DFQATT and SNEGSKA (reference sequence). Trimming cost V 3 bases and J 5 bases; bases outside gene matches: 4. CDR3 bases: TGCAGTGCTAGTTCTACTAGCGAAAACATTCAGTACTTC. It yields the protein CSASSTSENIQYF.

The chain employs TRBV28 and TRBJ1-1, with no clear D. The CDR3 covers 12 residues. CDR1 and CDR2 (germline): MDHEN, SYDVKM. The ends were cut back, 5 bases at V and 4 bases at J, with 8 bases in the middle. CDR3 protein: CASSTQLTEAFF. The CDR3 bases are TGTGCCAGCAGTACCCAGCTCACTGAAGCTTTCTTT.

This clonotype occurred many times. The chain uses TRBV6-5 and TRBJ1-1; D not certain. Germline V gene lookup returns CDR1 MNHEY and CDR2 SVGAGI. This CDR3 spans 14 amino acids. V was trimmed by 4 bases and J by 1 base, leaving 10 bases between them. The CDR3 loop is CASSSTQPNTEAFF. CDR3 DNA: TGTGCCAGCAGTTCTACACAACCGAACACTGAAGCTTTCTTT.

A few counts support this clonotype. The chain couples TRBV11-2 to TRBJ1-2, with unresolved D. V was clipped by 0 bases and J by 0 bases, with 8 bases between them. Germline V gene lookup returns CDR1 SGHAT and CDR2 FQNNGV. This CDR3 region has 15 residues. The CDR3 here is CASSLDPSANYGYTF. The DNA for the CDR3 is TGTGCCAGCAGCTTAGACCCGAGTGCTAACTATGGCTACACCTTC.

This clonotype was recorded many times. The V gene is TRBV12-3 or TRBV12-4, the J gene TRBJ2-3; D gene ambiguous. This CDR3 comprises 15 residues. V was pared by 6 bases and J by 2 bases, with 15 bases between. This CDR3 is CASSHLRPYTDTQYF. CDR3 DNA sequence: TGTGCCAGCAGCCACCTAAGGCCATACACAGATACGCAGTATTTT.

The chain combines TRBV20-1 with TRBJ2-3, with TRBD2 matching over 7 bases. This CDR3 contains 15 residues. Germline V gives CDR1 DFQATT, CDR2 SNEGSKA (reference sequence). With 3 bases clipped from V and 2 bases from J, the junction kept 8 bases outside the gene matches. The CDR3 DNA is TGCAGTGCTAGTGGGGCGGGGGACCTCACAGATACGCAGTATTTT. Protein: CSASGAGDLTDTQYF.

CDR3: CAISYGSSYNEQFF. The CDR3, as DNA: TGTGCCATCAGCTATGGTAGCTCCTACAATGAGCAGTTCTTC. The chain couples TRBV10-3 to TRBJ2-1; D call uncertain. Germline CDR1 ENHRY, CDR2 SYGVKD. The V end lost 6 bases, the J end lost 0 bases, and 9 bases lay between the germline ends. This CDR3 contains 14 residues.

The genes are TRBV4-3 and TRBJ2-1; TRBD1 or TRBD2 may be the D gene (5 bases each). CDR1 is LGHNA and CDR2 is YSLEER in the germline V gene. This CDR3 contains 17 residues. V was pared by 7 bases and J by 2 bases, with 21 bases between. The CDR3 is CASTSESHGAAYNEQFF. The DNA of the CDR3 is TGCGCCAGCACCTCGGAGTCCCACGGGGCCGCCTACAATGAGCAGTTCTTC.

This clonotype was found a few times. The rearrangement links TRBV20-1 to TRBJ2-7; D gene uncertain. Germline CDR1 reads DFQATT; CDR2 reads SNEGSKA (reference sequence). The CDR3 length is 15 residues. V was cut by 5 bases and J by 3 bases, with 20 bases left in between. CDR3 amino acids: CSADGSASENYEQYF. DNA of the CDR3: TGCAGTGCTGACGGTTCAGCCTCTGAGAACTACGAGCAGTACTTC.